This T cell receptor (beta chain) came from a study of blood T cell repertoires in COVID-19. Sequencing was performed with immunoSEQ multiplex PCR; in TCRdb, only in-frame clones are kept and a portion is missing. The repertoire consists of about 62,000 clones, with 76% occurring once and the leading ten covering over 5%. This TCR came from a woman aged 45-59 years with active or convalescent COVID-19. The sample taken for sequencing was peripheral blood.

The CDR3 reads CASSQDLGQGAFANEKLFF. CDR3 in DNA: TGTGCCAGCAGCCAAGATCTAGGACAGGGGGCTTTCGCTAATGAAAAACTGTTTTTT. The V call is TRBV3-1 (or the pseudogene TRBV3-2), the J call TRBJ1-4, with 11 positions matching TRBD1. The CDR3 extends over 19 amino acids. V gave up 0 bases and J gave up 3 bases; unmatched junction bases: 9. The germline V gene has CDR1 LGHDT and CDR2 YNNKEL (reference sequence).